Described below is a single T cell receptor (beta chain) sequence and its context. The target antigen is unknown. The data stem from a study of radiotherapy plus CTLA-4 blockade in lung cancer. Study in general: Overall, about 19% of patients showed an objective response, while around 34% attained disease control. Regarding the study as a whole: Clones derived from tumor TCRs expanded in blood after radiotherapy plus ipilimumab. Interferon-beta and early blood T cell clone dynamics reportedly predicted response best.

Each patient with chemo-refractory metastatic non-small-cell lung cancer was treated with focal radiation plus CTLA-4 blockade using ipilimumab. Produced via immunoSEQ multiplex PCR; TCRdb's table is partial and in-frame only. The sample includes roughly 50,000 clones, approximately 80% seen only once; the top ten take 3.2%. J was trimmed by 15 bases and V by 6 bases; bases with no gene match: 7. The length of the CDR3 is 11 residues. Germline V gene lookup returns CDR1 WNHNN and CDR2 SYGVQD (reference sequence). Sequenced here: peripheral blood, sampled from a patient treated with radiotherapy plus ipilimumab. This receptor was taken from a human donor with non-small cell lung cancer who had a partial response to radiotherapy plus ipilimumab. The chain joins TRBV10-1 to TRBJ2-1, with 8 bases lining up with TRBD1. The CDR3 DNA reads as TGCGCCAGCAGGGACAGGGCATACGGGTTCTTC. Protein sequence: CASRDRAYGFF.